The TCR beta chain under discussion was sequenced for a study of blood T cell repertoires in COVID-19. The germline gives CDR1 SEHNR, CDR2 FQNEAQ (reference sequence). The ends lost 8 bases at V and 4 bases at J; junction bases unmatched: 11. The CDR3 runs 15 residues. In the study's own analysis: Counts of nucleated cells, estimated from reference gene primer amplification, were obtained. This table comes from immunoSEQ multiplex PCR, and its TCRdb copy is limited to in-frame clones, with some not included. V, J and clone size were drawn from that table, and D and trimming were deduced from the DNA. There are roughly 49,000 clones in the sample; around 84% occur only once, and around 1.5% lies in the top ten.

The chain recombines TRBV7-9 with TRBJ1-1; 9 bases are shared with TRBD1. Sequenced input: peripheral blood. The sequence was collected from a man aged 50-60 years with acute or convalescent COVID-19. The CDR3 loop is CASGTGTGIGTEAFF. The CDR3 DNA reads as TGTGCCAGCGGAACCGGGACAGGGATCGGCACTGAAGCTTTCTTT.